One T cell receptor beta chain is described in this entry. V was shortened by 2 bases and J by 2 bases, with 6 bases between the two germline ends. This CDR3 has 14 amino acids. Germline CDR1 reads SNHLY; CDR2 reads FYNNEI. These data come from a study of blood T cell repertoires in COVID-19. Overall study: Researchers got acute and convalescent COVID-19 samples from the United States, Italy and Spain. In each case, the material was cDNA or gDNA derived from T cells, B-cell-depleted T cells, or PBMCs.

Source study methods: The authors estimated nucleated cell counts from reference gene primer amplification. This table comes from immunoSEQ multiplex PCR, and its TCRdb copy is limited to in-frame clones, with some not included. That table supplies the V and J calls and clone size; D and trimming were determined from the DNA. The sample shows about 83,000 clones, 85% to 90% of them seen only once. Sequenced: peripheral blood. The chain is built from TRBV2 and TRBJ1-4; D might be TRBD1 (6 bases). The source is a woman over 75 in a cohort sampled during active or convalescent COVID-19. The CDR3, as DNA: TGTGCCAGCAGTGAACAGGGGACTAATGAAAAACTGTTTTTT. Its translation is CASSEQGTNEKLFF.